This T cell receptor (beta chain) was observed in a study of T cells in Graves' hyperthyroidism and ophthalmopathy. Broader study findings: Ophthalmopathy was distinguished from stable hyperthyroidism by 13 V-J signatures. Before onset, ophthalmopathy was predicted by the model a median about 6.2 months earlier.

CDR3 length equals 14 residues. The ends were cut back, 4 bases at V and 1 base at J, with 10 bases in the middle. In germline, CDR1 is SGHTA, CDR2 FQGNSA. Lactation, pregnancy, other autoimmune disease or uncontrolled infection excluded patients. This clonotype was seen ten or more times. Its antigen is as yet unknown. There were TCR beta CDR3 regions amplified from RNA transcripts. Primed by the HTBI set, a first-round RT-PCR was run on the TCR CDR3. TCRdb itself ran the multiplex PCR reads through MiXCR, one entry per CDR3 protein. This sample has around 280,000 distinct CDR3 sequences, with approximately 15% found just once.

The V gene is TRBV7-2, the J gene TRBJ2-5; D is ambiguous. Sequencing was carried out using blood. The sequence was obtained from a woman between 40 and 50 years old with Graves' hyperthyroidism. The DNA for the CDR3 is TGTGCCAGCAGCTCCAGTAAGGTCCAAGAGACCCAGTACTTC. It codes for CASSSSKVQETQYF.